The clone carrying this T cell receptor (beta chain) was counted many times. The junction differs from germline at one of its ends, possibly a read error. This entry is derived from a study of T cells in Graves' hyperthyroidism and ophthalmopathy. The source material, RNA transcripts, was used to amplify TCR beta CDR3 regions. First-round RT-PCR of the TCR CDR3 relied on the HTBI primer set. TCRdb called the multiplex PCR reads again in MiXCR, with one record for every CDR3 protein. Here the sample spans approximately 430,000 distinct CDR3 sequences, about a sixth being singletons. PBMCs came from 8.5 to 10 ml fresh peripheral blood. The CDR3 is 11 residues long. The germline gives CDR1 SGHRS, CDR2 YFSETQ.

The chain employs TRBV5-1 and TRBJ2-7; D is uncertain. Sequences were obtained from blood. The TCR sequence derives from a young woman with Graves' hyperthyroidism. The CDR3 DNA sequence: TGTGCCAGCAGCTCAGGAGCGGAGCAGTACTTC. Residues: CASSSGAEQYF. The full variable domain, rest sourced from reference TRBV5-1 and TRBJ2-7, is KAGVTQTPRYLIKTRGQQVTLSCSPISGHRSVSWYQQTPGQGLQFLFEYFSETQRNKGNFPGRFSGRQFSNSRSEMNVSTLELGDSALYLCASSSGAEQYFGPGTRLTVT.